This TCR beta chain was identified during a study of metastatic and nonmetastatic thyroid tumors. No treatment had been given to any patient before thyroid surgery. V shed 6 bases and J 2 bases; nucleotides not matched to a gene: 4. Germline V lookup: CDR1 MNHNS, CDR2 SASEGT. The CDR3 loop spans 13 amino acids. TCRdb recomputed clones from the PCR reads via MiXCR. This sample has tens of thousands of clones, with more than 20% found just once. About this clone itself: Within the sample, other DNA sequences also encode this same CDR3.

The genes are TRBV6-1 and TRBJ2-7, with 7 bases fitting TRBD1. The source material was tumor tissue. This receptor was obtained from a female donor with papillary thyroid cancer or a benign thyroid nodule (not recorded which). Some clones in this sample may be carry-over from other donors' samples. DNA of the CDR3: TGTGCCAGCAGAAACAGGGGTCCCTACGAGCAGTACTTC. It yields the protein CASRNRGPYEQYF.